This TCR beta chain comes out of a study of OX40 agonist ivuxolimab in advanced cancers. Study at large: It was ivuxolimab, an agonistic anti-OX40 (CD134) antibody, that patients were treated with.

Libraries were prepared by immunoSEQ multiplex PCR; TCRdb keeps only in-frame clonotypes and omits some of them. The sample holds around 77,000 clones, approximately 92% seen once. This clone was found once. CDR3 length equals 11 residues. Germline V gives CDR1 SEHNR, CDR2 FQNEAQ (reference sequence). Trimming removed 5 bases at V and 6 bases at J, with 6 bases between. The source is an adult with an advanced solid tumor such as melanoma, head and neck, liver or kidney cancer. Sequenced material: CD4+ or CD8+ T cells sorted from blood, taken in a trial of the OX40 agonist ivuxolimab. The chain carries TRBV7-9 and TRBJ2-3, with D uncertain. The CDR3 nucleotides are TGTGCCAGCAGCCCTCGGGATACGCAGTATTTT. This encodes CASSPRDTQYF.